These 23 T cell receptor beta chains came from one sample sequenced in a study of blood T cell repertoires in COVID-19. The assay was immunoSEQ multiplex PCR, and TCRdb's table has in-frame clones only and misses some. The sample consists of under 30,000 clones, approximately 86% of them appearing once. The specimen sequenced was peripheral blood. The source of these receptors is a human donor in a cohort sampled during active COVID-19. The donor label of this sample is uncertain.

The rearrangement links TRBV4-1 to TRBJ2-1, with 10 bases aligning to TRBD2. The CDR3 length is 17 residues. Per germline, CDR1 MGHRA and CDR2 YSYEKL. V was clipped by 4 bases and J by 7 bases; unmatched bases: 13. DNA of the CDR3: TGCGCCAGCAGCCCCACGGGGCTAGCGGGAGTGGGGAATGAGCAGTTCTTC. Translation gives CASSPTGLAGVGNEQFF.

The V call is TRBV7-2, the J call TRBJ1-1; the match to TRBD1 covers 7 bases. This CDR3 contains 14 residues. Trimming at V came to 3 bases and at J to 1 base, leaving 2 bases not matched to a gene. Looked up from germline, CDR1 is SGHTA and CDR2 is FQGNSA. CDR3 residues: CASSLRGPNTEAFF. The CDR3 DNA follows: TGTGCCAGCAGCTTGAGGGGGCCGAACACTGAAGCTTTCTTT.

This clone was counted between two and nine times. The chain carries TRBV9 and TRBJ2-7; 13 nucleotides agree with TRBD2. Trimming at V came to 2 bases and at J to 0 bases, leaving 8 bases not matched to a gene. The CDR3 has 18 residues. The germline V gene has CDR1 SGDLS and CDR2 YYNGEE. In DNA, the CDR3 is TGTGCCAGCAGCGTCCGACTAGCGGGAGGCCCGCTCTCCTACGAGCAGTACTTC. Protein sequence: CASSVRLAGGPLSYEQYF.

This chain uses TRBV7-6 with TRBJ2-5, with unresolved D. V was cut by 6 bases and J by 5 bases, with 13 bases left in between. The germline V gene encodes CDR1 SGHVS and CDR2 FNYEAQ. The CDR3 is 13 residues long. The CDR3 region has the DNA TGTGCCAGCAGTCAAGAGGTTCGTGAGACCCAGTACTTC. Its protein product is CASSQEVRETQYF.

This rearrangement joins TRBV6-1 to TRBJ2-5; 13 bases line up with TRBD2. The CDR3 length is 18 residues. J was trimmed by 0 bases and V by 4 bases; bases with no gene match: 8. Germline values: CDR1 MNHNS, CDR2 SASEGT. The CDR3 DNA reads TGTGCCAGCAGTGGGTACGGGACTAGCGGGACCCACCAAGAGACCCAGTACTTC. Its protein product is CASSGYGTSGTHQETQYF.

J is TRBJ2-6 and V is TRBV4-1; D may be TRBD1 (5 bases). Trimming cost V 0 bases and J 3 bases, with 15 bases left between them. Germline assignment: CDR1 MGHRA and CDR2 YSYEKL. This CDR3 region has 18 residues. DNA for the CDR3: TGCGCCAGCAGCCAAGAGGGTCAGGGCTTGGTTGGGGCCAACGTCCTGACTTTC. Its translation is CASSQEGQGLVGANVLTF.

The chain uses TRBV2 and TRBJ2-7, with a weak D call TRBD1 (6 bases). Per the germline V gene, CDR1 is SNHLY and CDR2 is FYNNEI. The CDR3 runs to 12 residues. Trimming removed 5 bases at V and 6 bases at J, with 11 bases between. The CDR3 is CASSRTASEQYF. In DNA, the CDR3 is TGTGCCAGCAGTCGGACAGCGAGCGAGCAGTACTTC.

V is TRBV28 and J is TRBJ1-6; D uncertain. The CDR3 has 14 residues. The V end was cut by 3 bases, the J end by 8 bases, with 11 bases between. CDR1 and CDR2 (germline): MDHEN, SYDVKM. CDR3 DNA sequence: TGTGCCAGCAGTTTCCAAGAGGAGGATTCACCCCTCCACTTT. Its protein is CASSFQEEDSPLHF.

The chain employs TRBV13 and TRBJ2-1; 10 bases match TRBD2. Germline CDR1 and CDR2: PRHDT and FYEKMQ (reference sequence). The CDR3 runs 16 residues. V shed 5 bases and J 5 bases; nucleotides not matched to a gene: 9. CDR3 protein: CASSLLAGEGNNEQFF. CDR3 nucleotide sequence: TGTGCCAGCAGCCTGCTAGCGGGAGAAGGTAACAATGAGCAGTTCTTC.

The chain has TRBV5-1 and TRBJ1-3; D call uncertain. This CDR3 is built from 15 residues. Trimming cost V 2 bases and J 0 bases, with 9 bases left between them. Germline V lookup: CDR1 SGHRS, CDR2 YFSETQ. CDR3 sequence reads: CASSLQPRSGNTIYF. As DNA, the CDR3 is TGCGCCAGCAGCTTACAACCCCGCTCTGGAAACACCATATATTTT.

The V and J genes are TRBV7-3 and TRBJ2-1; possible D gene TRBD2, 5 bases. V gave up 2 bases and J gave up 3 bases, with 14 bases separating them. CDR3 size: 16 residues. The V gene's germline CDR1 is SGHTA and CDR2 FQGTGA. CDR3 loop: CASSLQAASNYNEQFF. DNA for the CDR3: TGTGCCAGCAGCTTACAAGCGGCCAGTAACTACAATGAGCAGTTCTTC.

The chain uses TRBV10-3 and TRBJ1-1; D ambiguous. Germline CDR1 reads ENHRY; CDR2 reads SYGVKD. With 10 bases removed from V and 1 base from J, the gap between germline ends came to 13 bases. The CDR3 has 13 amino acids. This CDR3 reads CASIGLPNTEAFF. The CDR3 DNA follows: TGTGCCAGCATAGGACTCCCGAACACTGAAGCTTTCTTT.

The chain links TRBV28 to TRBJ2-7, with a tentative D call TRBD2 (6 bases). Germline V CDR1 and CDR2: MDHEN, SYDVKM. Trimming pared 2 bases from V and 1 base from J, leaving 18 bases between. This CDR3 has 17 residues. The CDR3 region has the DNA TGTGCCAGCAGTTTACGCTTTGGGGGGAGAGCGTCCTACGAGCAGTACTTC. Translated, it gives CASSLRFGGRASYEQYF.

This chain links TRBV5-1 with TRBJ2-7; 8 bases line up with TRBD2. V lost 0 bases to trimming and J lost 7 bases; unmatched junction nucleotides: 12. The CDR3 extends over 16 amino acids. Germline V gene sequence: CDR1 SGHRS, CDR2 YFSETQ. DNA of the CDR3: TGCGCCAGCAGCTTGGTGGGAGTGGCGGGAGGAGGAGAGCAGTACTTC. It specifies CASSLVGVAGGGEQYF. The full variable domain, rest sourced from reference TRBV5-1 and TRBJ2-7, is KAGVTQTPRYLIKTRGQQVTLSCSPISGHRSVSWYQQTPGQGLQFLFEYFSETQRNKGNFPGRFSGRQFSNSRSEMNVSTLELGDSALYLCASSLVGVAGGGEQYFGPGTRLTVT.

The chain is built from TRBV29-1 and TRBJ2-1, with a tentative D call TRBD2 (5 bases). Germline CDR1 is SQVTM and CDR2 is ANQGSEA. This CDR3 is 14 amino acids long. Between the trimmed V and J ends, which lost 1 base and 3 bases, there was a span of 10 bases. The CDR3 spells CSVEAGFFYNEQFF. In DNA form, the CDR3 reads TGCAGCGTTGAAGCGGGATTCTTCTACAATGAGCAGTTCTTC.

The chain combines TRBV5-6 with TRBJ2-7, with a tentative D call TRBD1 (6 bases). Germline CDR1 SGHDT, CDR2 YYEEEE. With 0 bases removed from V and 2 bases from J, the gap between germline ends came to 9 bases. The CDR3 loop spans 14 amino acids. This CDR3 is CASSLGGHPYEQYF. The CDR3 bases are TGTGCCAGCAGCTTGGGGGGACATCCCTACGAGCAGTACTTC.

CDR3 sequence reads: CASSWGTEETQYF. The CDR3 coding sequence is TGTGCCAGCAGTTGGGGGACAGAAGAGACCCAGTACTTC. This chain links TRBV27 with TRBJ2-5; TRBD1 matches 7 bases. There are 13 residues in the CDR3. CDR1 MNHEY and CDR2 SMNVEV come from the germline V gene (reference sequence). V trimming: 4 bases; J trimming: 3 bases; junction bases outside the gene matches: 2.

The chain is built from TRBV7-9 and TRBJ2-7, with D uncertain. This CDR3 has 12 amino acids. Trimming removed 4 bases from V and 5 bases from J, with 9 bases in between. CDR1 and CDR2 from the germline V gene are SEHNR and FQNEAQ (reference sequence). The CDR3 DNA reads as TGTGCCAGCAGCTCCGGTAGTAACGAGCAGTACTTC. Translated: CASSSGSNEQYF.

The chain carries TRBV19 and TRBJ2-7, with TRBD1 matching 7 bases. The ends lost 5 bases at V and 4 bases at J; junction bases unmatched: 11. Germline V gene sequence: CDR1 LNHDA, CDR2 SQIVND (reference sequence). CDR3 length: 15 residues. CDR3 residues: CASSSIDRAAYEQYF. CDR3 DNA: TGTGCCAGTAGTTCAATCGACAGGGCCGCATACGAGCAGTACTTC.

V and J are TRBV27 and TRBJ2-1; 9 bases fit TRBD2. CDR3 length: 14 amino acids. From germline, CDR1 is MNHEY and CDR2 SMNVEV (reference sequence). The V and J ends lost 6 bases and 9 bases, in that order; junction bases with no gene match: 9. CDR3 protein: CASRGLAGIGEQFF. CDR3 in DNA: TGTGCCAGCAGAGGTCTAGCGGGAATAGGTGAGCAGTTCTTC.

This clone was detected once. The rearrangement uses TRBV21-1 and TRBJ2-4; the table gives TRBD1 as D, unverified against the DNA. TRBV21-1 is recorded as a pseudogene. The CDR3 extends over 15 amino acids. The CDR3 DNA follows: TGTGCCAGCAGCAAAAAGGTAAAGGGGAAAAACATTCAGTACTTC. It encodes CASSKKVKGKNIQYF.

The chain is built from TRBV5-1 and TRBJ2-2; TRBD1 agrees at 7 bases. This CDR3 has 14 amino acids. Trimming cost V 5 bases and J 6 bases; bases outside gene matches: 7. Germline CDR1 reads SGHRS; CDR2 reads YFSETQ. The CDR3 protein is CASRSTGRAGELFF. CDR3 nucleotide sequence: TGCGCCAGCAGATCGACAGGGCGGGCCGGGGAGCTGTTTTTT.

The chain employs TRBV6-5 and TRBJ2-2; possibly TRBD2 for D (6 bases). The V gene lost 8 bases and the J gene lost 3 bases, with 7 bases spanning the gap. This CDR3 region has 12 residues. Germline CDR1 reads MNHEY; CDR2 reads SVGAGI. CDR3 in amino acids: CASGGDTGELFF. In DNA form, the CDR3 reads TGTGCCAGCGGAGGGGACACCGGGGAGCTGTTTTTT.